The 13 T cell receptor beta chains in this list originate from one sample, sequenced in a study of low-dose radiotherapy and immunotherapy resistance in tumors. Sample time point: after trial treatment. The treatment here: LDRT plus nivolumab, ipilimumab, low-dose cyclophosphamide and aspirin (RACIN trial). TRAV- and TRBV-specific primers primed first-strand cDNA, covering alpha and beta chains. A constant-region primer paired with the V-primer adapter amplified TCRs over 20 PCR cycles. TCRdb ran MiXCR on the reads and lists one entry per CDR3 protein. The sample lists approximately 100,000 distinct CDR3 sequences, about a fifth occurring once. Here the sequenced sample was PBMCs, taken after low-dose radiotherapy plus immunotherapy. These receptors were taken from a male donor with prostate cancer.

V usage is TRBV6-2 or TRBV6-3 and J usage is TRBJ2-5, with D perhaps matching TRBD1 or TRBD2 (5 bases each). The germline V gene encodes CDR1 MNHEY and CDR2 SVGEGT. This CDR3 has 14 amino acids. Trimming cost V 4 bases and J 2 bases, with 11 bases left between them. CDR3 loop: CASSSGTEQETQYF. CDR3 nucleotides: TGTGCCAGCAGTTCCGGGACGGAGCAAGAGACCCAGTACTTC.

The rearrangement links TRBV20-1 to TRBJ1-1; 7 bases fit TRBD1. J was trimmed by 4 bases and V by 5 bases; bases with no gene match: 7. This CDR3 has 13 residues. CDR1 is DFQATT, CDR2 SNEGSKA, per germline (reference sequence). The CDR3: CSAARDSATEAFF. CDR3 nucleotide sequence: TGCAGTGCTGCTAGGGACAGTGCCACTGAAGCTTTCTTT.

The rearrangement links TRBV7-4 to TRBJ1-1; D remains unclear. CDR3 length equals 13 residues. Deletions cut 5 bases from V and 0 bases from J, with 7 bases between. Looked up from germline, CDR1 is SGHVT and CDR2 is SQSDAQ. The CDR3 DNA sequence: TGTGCCAGCAGCCCCGCAGTGAACACTGAAGCTTTCTTT. Protein sequence: CASSPAVNTEAFF.

Ten or more counts support this clonotype. The chain recombines TRBV27 with TRBJ2-7; D is unclear. The V end was cut by 3 bases, the J end by 3 bases, with 15 bases between. The CDR3 spans 15 residues. The germline V gene encodes CDR1 MNHEY and CDR2 SMNVEV (reference sequence). The CDR3 region is CASSFRQEKIYEQYF. The CDR3 DNA follows: TGTGCCAGCAGTTTTAGGCAGGAGAAAATCTACGAGCAGTACTTC.

This clonotype showed up many times. CDR3 loop: CASARDTYEQYF. The CDR3 nucleotides read TGTGCCAGCGCCCGGGACACTTACGAGCAGTACTTC. The rearrangement joins TRBV2 to TRBJ2-7; tentatively, D is TRBD1 (6 bases). Germline CDR1 and CDR2: SNHLY and FYNNEI. There are 12 residues in the CDR3. Trimming removed 8 bases at V and 4 bases at J, with 12 bases between.

Ten or more counts support this clonotype. V gene TRBV12-3 or TRBV12-4 combines with J gene TRBJ2-1, with TRBD2 matching over 13 bases. V lost 7 bases and J lost 2; bases outside the gene matches: 14. CDR3 length equals 19 residues. CDR3 nucleotide sequence: TGTGCCAGCAACACCCATCCGGGACTAGCGGGGCACGCCTACAATGAGCAGTTCTTC. Amino acids: CASNTHPGLAGHAYNEQFF.

This clonotype was seen many times. The rearrangement uses TRBV5-6 and TRBJ1-1; 7 nucleotides line up with TRBD1. The CDR3 has 16 amino acids. Germline lookup yields CDR1 SGHDT and CDR2 YYEEEE. V shed 1 base, J shed 8 bases, and the junction held 14 bases outside the gene matches. The CDR3: CASSLSPTGSYHEAFF. CDR3 DNA: TGTGCCAGCAGCTTGAGCCCGACAGGGTCGTACCACGAAGCTTTCTTT. The variable domain in full, completed from reference TRBV5-6 and TRBJ1-1, reads DAGVTQSPTHLIKTRGQQVTLRCSPKSGHDTVSWYQQALGQGPQFIFQYYEEEERQRGNFPDRFSGHQFPNYSSELNVNALLLGDSALYLCASSLSPTGSYHEAFFGQGTRLTVV.

This clonotype was recorded many times. The chain combines TRBV9 with TRBJ2-3; 8 nucleotides align to TRBD2. V gave up 0 bases and J gave up 7 bases; unmatched junction bases: 7. The CDR3 contains 15 residues. CDR1 is SGDLS and CDR2 is YYNGEE in the germline V gene. CDR3 sequence: CASSVETGGHHTQYF. In DNA form, the CDR3 reads TGTGCCAGCAGCGTAGAAACGGGGGGGCATCATACGCAGTATTTT. Complete variable domain (other parts from reference TRBV9 and TRBJ2-3): DSGVTQTPKHLITATGQRVTLRCSPRSGDLSVYWYQQSLDQGLQFLIQYYNGEERAKGNILERFSAQQFPDLHSELNLSSLELGDSALYFCASSVETGGHHTQYFGPGTRLTVL.

On this clonotype itself: A read error likely explains this, since a far larger clone differs by one base. This rearrangement joins TRBV5-4 to TRBJ2-7; weak D call: TRBD2 (7 bases). This CDR3 comprises 15 residues. Trimming left V 0 bases short and J 7 bases short, with 17 bases between. Germline-derived CDR1 and CDR2 are SGHNT and YYREEE (reference sequence). CDR3 region: CASSLAGGLYNEQYF. CDR3 nucleotide sequence: TGTGCCAGCAGCTTGGCGGGGGGCCTCTACAATGAGCAGTACTTC.

V gene TRBV2 combines with J gene TRBJ1-1; D unresolved. The CDR3 contains 15 residues. Trimming removed 4 bases at V and 6 bases at J, with 18 bases between. Germline values: CDR1 SNHLY, CDR2 FYNNEI. DNA for the CDR3: TGTGCCAGCAGTGGAGACCTTTTTTACGTACCTGAAGCTTTCTTT. This codes for CASSGDLFYVPEAFF.

This clonotype was seen at least ten times. This chain uses TRBV14 with TRBJ2-3; tentative D call: TRBD1 (6 bases). V gave up 4 bases and J gave up 2 bases, with 19 bases separating them. Germline lookup yields CDR1 SGHDN and CDR2 FVKESK. CDR3 length equals 17 residues. CDR3 bases: TGTGCCAGCAGCCCATTCAGGGGTTACACTATCACAGATACGCAGTATTTT. Amino acids: CASSPFRGYTITDTQYF.

This clonotype was counted at least ten times. The rearrangement links TRBV6-5 to TRBJ2-5; D possibly matches TRBD1 or TRBD2 (5 bases each). The ends were cut back, 2 bases at V and 1 base at J, with 11 bases in the middle. Germline assignment: CDR1 MNHEY and CDR2 SVGAGI. CDR3 size: 15 residues. In nucleotides, the CDR3 is TGTGCCAGCAGTTACGGCCGGGGCTCCCAAGAGACCCAGTACTTC. Encoded protein: CASSYGRGSQETQYF.

This clonotype was picked up a small number of times. A read error likely explains this, since a far larger clone differs by one base. The chain recombines TRBV6-5 with TRBJ2-5, with TRBD2 as a possible D gene (6 bases). Looked up from germline, CDR1 is MNHEY and CDR2 is SVGAGI. Trimming took 7 bases from V and 4 from J, leaving 16 bases between them. The CDR3 contains 14 residues. CDR3 sequence (DNA): TGTGCCAGCACCTCGGGCGGGAAATTAGAGACCCAGTACTTC. Its translation: CASTSGGKLETQYF.